These 5 T cell receptor beta chains came from one sample sequenced in a study of CD8+CD57+ T cells in acquired aplastic anemia. Investigators profiled TCR beta VDJ and CDR3 from genomic DNA template. A single record per CDR3 protein comes from TCRdb applying MiXCR to the reads. The data hold approximately 150,000 distinct CDR3 sequences, with 40% to 55% observed a single time. Patients included in sequencing had previously demonstrated CD8+CD57+ cell expansion by flow cytometry. Sample: sorted CD4+, CD8+, or CD8+CD57+ T cells (not recorded which) from PBMCs. These receptors were taken from a human donor with aplastic anemia.

This clonotype was seen at least ten times. This chain joins TRBV5-1 and TRBJ1-3; tentatively, D is TRBD1 (5 bases). V lost 0 bases, J lost 4 bases, and 11 bases lay in between. Germline-derived CDR1 and CDR2 are SGHRS and YFSETQ. This CDR3 has 15 residues. The CDR3 DNA reads TGCGCCAGCAGCTTGGCCCCAGGGTCAGGAAACACCATATATTTT. This encodes CASSLAPGSGNTIYF. Full variable domain (remainder filled in from reference TRBV5-1 and TRBJ1-3): KAGVTQTPRYLIKTRGQQVTLSCSPISGHRSVSWYQQTPGQGLQFLFEYFSETQRNKGNFPGRFSGRQFSNSRSEMNVSTLELGDSALYLCASSLAPGSGNTIYFGEGSWLTVV.

The chain carries TRBV30 and TRBJ1-5, with 7 bases that match TRBD1. Unmatched junction bases numbered 10, after V lost 3 bases and J lost 5 bases. CDR1 GTSNPN and CDR2 SVGIG come from the germline V gene (reference sequence). The CDR3 has 15 residues. The CDR3 DNA reads TGTGCCTGGAGCAAACAGGGGAGAGGTGATCAGCCCCAGCATTTT. Residues: CAWSKQGRGDQPQHF. The full variable domain, with the rest looked up from reference TRBV30 and TRBJ1-5, is SQTIHQWPATLVQPVGSPLSLECTVEGTSNPNLYWYRQAAGRGLQLLFYSVGIGQISSEVPQNLSASRPQDRQFILSSKKLLLSDSGFYLCAWSKQGRGDQPQHFGDGTRLSIL.

This clonotype has a count of ten or more. This chain links TRBV7-2 with TRBJ2-1; D is unresolved. Germline V gives CDR1 SGHTA, CDR2 FQGNSA. V lost 8 bases and J lost 4, with 6 bases in between. CDR3 size: 11 residues. Here the CDR3 DNA reads TGTGCCAGCGTGAGTTACAATGAGCAGTTCTTC. Translation: CASVSYNEQFF. Full variable domain (remainder filled in from reference TRBV7-2 and TRBJ2-1): GAGVSQSPSNKVTEKGKDVELRCDPISGHTALYWYRQSLGQGLEFLIYFQGNSAPDKSGLPSDRFSAERTGGSVSTLTIQRTQQEDSAVYLCASVSYNEQFFGPGTRLTVL.

CDR3 region: CASSRGQSQDEQFF. The CDR3 DNA follows: TGTGCCAGCAGCCGGGGACAGAGTCAAGATGAGCAGTTCTTC. This chain links TRBV6-1 with TRBJ2-1; TRBD1 matches at 7 bases. With V trimmed by 6 bases and J by 8 bases, 10 bases remained unmatched. The CDR3 sequence is 14 residues long. From germline, CDR1 is MNHNS and CDR2 SASEGT.

This clonotype was seen a handful of times. This clone may be a read error of a much larger clone one base away. This chain joins TRBV7-9 and TRBJ1-4; no clear D. The CDR3 has 14 residues. Germline loops: CDR1 SEHNR, CDR2 FQNEAQ (reference sequence). CDR3 coding DNA: TGTGCCAGCAGCTTAGGGCAGGATAATGGAAAACTGTTTTTT. It yields the protein CASSLGQDNGKLFF.